This T cell receptor (beta chain) was identified during a study of T cell repertoires in cytomegalovirus infection. On the study more broadly: Evidence of both CMV infection and a matching HLA type came from public TCR beta signatures.

CDR3 length equals 12 residues. Trimming removed 5 bases from V and 14 bases from J, with 17 bases in between. The germline CDR1 and CDR2 sequences are LNHNV and YYDKDF (reference sequence). One entry per CDR3 protein, called by TCRdb with MiXCR from the reads. Of some 160,000 distinct CDR3 sequences in the sample, 15% to 20% were seen once. The chain uses TRBV15 and TRBJ2-3; D tentatively reads TRBD1 or TRBD2 (5 bases each). The TCR was taken from a human donor in good health (CMV status not recorded). Some clones in this sample may be carry-over from other donors' samples. Sequenced material: CD8+ T cells from PBMCs. The CDR3 DNA reads as TGTGCCACCAGCGTCGAGGGGAAAAGGCGGTATTTT. Encoded protein: CATSVEGKRRYF.